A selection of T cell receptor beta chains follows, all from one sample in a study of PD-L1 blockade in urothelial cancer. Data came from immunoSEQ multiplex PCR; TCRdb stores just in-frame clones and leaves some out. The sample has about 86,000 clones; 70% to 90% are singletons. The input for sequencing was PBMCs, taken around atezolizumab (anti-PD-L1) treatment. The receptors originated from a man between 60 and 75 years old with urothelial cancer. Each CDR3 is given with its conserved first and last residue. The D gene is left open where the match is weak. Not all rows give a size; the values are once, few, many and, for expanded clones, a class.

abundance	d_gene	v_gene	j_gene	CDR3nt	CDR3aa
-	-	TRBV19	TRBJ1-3	TGTGCCAGTAGTATTTCCAAGAGCTCTGGAAACACCATATATTTT	CASSISKSSGNTIYF
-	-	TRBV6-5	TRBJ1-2	TGTGCCAGCAGTTACTCGAAACGGGGGGCCGATGGCTACACCTTC	CASSYSKRGADGYTF
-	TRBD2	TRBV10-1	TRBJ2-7	TGCGCCAGCAGCAGGGGACTAGCAGACGAGCAGTACTTC	CASSRGLADEQYF
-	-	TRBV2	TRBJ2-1	TGTGCCAGCACCTTTAATTCGGGGAGCCCCCATGAGCAGTTCTTC	CASTFNSGSPHEQFF
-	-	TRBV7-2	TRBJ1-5	TGTGCCAGCAGCTTACGAGGGCCCCAGCATTTT	CASSLRGPQHF
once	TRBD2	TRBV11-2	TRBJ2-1	TGTGCCAGCAGCTTAGCTAGCGGCAATAATGAGCAGTTCTTC	CASSLASGNNEQFF
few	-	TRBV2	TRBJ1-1	TGTGCCAGCAGTGAAGCGCCAGGGTTCGCTGAAGCTTTCTTT	CASSEAPGFAEAFF
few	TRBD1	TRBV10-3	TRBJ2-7	TGTGCCATCAGGTTGACAGGGGAGGATGAGCAGTACTTC	CAIRLTGEDEQYF
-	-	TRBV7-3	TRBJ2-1	TGTGCCAGCAGCCTGGGGGGTCGCGGGGCTTGGTCTGAGCAGTTCTTC	CASSLGGRGAWSEQFF
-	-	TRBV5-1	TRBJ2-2	TGCGCCAGCAGCTTGGGACAGAACACCGGGGAGCTGTTTTTT	CASSLGQNTGELFF
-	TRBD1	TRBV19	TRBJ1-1	TGTGCCAGTAGTACCCCAGGGGGCTCAGGCACTGAAGCTTTCTTT	CASSTPGGSGTEAFF
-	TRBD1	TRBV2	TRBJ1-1	TGTGCCAGCAGTAGCCCACGGGACAGGCGAATTATGAACACTGAAGCTTTCTTT	CASSSPRDRRIMNTEAFF
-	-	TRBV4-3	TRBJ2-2	TGCGCCAGCAGTAGAAAGGCTAGCACCGGGGAGCTGTTTTTT	CASSRKASTGELFF
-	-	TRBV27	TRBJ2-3	TGTGCCAGCAGTTTATACAGACCCACAGATACGCAGTATTTT	CASSLYRPTDTQYF
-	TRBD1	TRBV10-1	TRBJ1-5	TGCGCCAGCAGGGACAGGGGAGGGCAGCCCCAGCATTTT	CASRDRGGQPQHF
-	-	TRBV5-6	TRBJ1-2	TGTGCCAGCAGCTCCTGGCTGTTAATAAGGGGAAAGGACTATGGCTACACCTTC	CASSSWLLIRGKDYGYTF
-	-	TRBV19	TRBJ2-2	TGTGCCAGTAGTATAAATGGGGGCGGTTACACCGGGGAGCTGTTTTTT	CASSINGGGYTGELFF
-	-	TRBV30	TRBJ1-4	TGTGCCTGGAATCGGGGGGGTAATGAAAAACTGTTTTTT	CAWNRGGNEKLFF
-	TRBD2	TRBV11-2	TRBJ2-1	TGTGCCAGCAGCCCGGGACTAGCGAACAATGAGCAGTTCTTC	CASSPGLANNEQFF
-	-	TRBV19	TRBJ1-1	TGTGCCAGTAGTATAGACCTAACAGGGCCGAGAGCTTTCTTT	CASSIDLTGPRAFF
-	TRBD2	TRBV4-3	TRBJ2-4	TGCGCCAGCAGCCAGGATTGGCGGGGGGTAAACATTCAGTACTTC	CASSQDWRGVNIQYF
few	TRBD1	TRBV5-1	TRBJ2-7	TGCGCCAGCAGCTTCCCTTCGACAGGGAACCAGCAGTACTTC	CASSFPSTGNQQYF
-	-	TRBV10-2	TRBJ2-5	TGCGCCAGCAGCCAAAGGGGGGGACAAGAGACCCAGTACTTC	CASSQRGGQETQYF
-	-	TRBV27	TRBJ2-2	TGTGCCAGCAGTTTCGTAAGTCAGGCGAAAACCGGGGAGCTGTTTTTT	CASSFVSQAKTGELFF
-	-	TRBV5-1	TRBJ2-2	TGCGCCAGCAGCTTGGCCCCCGTGGCAACGAACACCGGGGAGCTGTTTTTT	CASSLAPVATNTGELFF
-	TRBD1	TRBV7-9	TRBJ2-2	TGTGCCAGCACCCCGGGACAGCTAGCCGGGGAGCTGTTTTTT	CASTPGQLAGELFF
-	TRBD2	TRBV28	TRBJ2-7	TGTGCCAGCAGTTCTAGCGGGAGTGACGAGCAGTACTTC	CASSSSGSDEQYF